Following are 5 T cell receptor beta chains from one sample sequenced in a study of T cell repertoires in cytomegalovirus infection. TCRdb recomputed calls from the reads with MiXCR, one row per CDR3 protein. The sample consists of 400,000 to 550,000 distinct CDR3 sequences, about 11% of them appearing once. Sequenced input: PBMCs. The receptors derive from a human donor in good health (CMV status not recorded). Some clones in this sample may be carry-over from other donors' samples.

The chain is built from TRBV2 and TRBJ2-7; tentatively, D is TRBD1 (6 bases). Per germline, CDR1 SNHLY and CDR2 FYNNEI. This CDR3 has 14 amino acids. V was cut by 6 bases and J by 1 base, with 13 bases left in between. The CDR3 DNA reads as TGTGCCAGCAGGGACGGACAGTCTTCCTACGAGCAGTACTTC. It encodes CASRDGQSSYEQYF. The whole variable domain, filled in from reference TRBV2 and TRBJ2-7, reads EPEVTQTPSHQVTQMGQEVILRCVPISNHLYFYWYRQILGQKVEFLVSFYNNEISEKSEIFDDQFSVERPDGSNFTLKIRSTKLEDSAMYFCASRDGQSSYEQYFGPGTRLTVT.

The genes are TRBV9 and TRBJ2-1; 8 bases match TRBD1. Trimming cost V 3 bases and J 8 bases; bases outside gene matches: 10. CDR1 and CDR2 (germline): SGDLS, YYNGEE. The CDR3 length is 15 residues. CDR3 sequence: CASSAGGASVDEQFF. CDR3 in DNA: TGTGCCAGCAGCGCAGGGGGCGCCTCGGTCGATGAGCAGTTCTTC. Filled out from reference TRBV9 and TRBJ2-1, the complete variable domain reads DSGVTQTPKHLITATGQRVTLRCSPRSGDLSVYWYQQSLDQGLQFLIQYYNGEERAKGNILERFSAQQFPDLHSELNLSSLELGDSALYFCASSAGGASVDEQFFGPGTRLTVL.

This clonotype was observed many times. The chain couples TRBV24-1 to TRBJ1-2; D uncertain. This CDR3 has 14 residues. Trimming removed 2 bases at V and 3 bases at J, with 9 bases between. Germline V gene sequence: CDR1 KGHDR, CDR2 SFDVKD. CDR3 protein: CATSDYKQDYGYTF. The DNA for the CDR3 is TGTGCCACCAGTGATTACAAGCAGGACTATGGCTACACCTTC.

This clonotype was recorded a few times. V and J are TRBV2 and TRBJ1-1; maybe TRBD1 (6 bases). Trimming removed 5 bases from V and 1 base from J, with 14 bases in between. In germline, CDR1 is SNHLY, CDR2 FYNNEI. This CDR3 contains 15 residues. Written as DNA, the CDR3 is TGTGCCAGCAGTCTCGAGGGGGGCCGGAACACTGAAGCTTTCTTT. This translates into CASSLEGGRNTEAFF.

This clonotype was observed at least ten times. The CDR3 protein is CASSMEGGGTEAFF. The CDR3 DNA sequence: TGTGCCAGTAGTATGGAGGGGGGGGGCACTGAAGCTTTCTTT. V is TRBV19 and J is TRBJ1-1; TRBD1 is a possible D gene (6 bases). Trimming left V 3 bases short and J 4 bases short, with 12 bases between. Germline values: CDR1 LNHDA, CDR2 SQIVND (reference sequence). This CDR3 comprises 14 residues.